The sequence of this T cell receptor (beta chain) was determined in a study of chemoradiotherapy in HPV16-positive cancers. The assay was immunoSEQ multiplex PCR, and TCRdb's table has in-frame clones only and misses some. Of about 21,000 clones detected, about 90% appear once; the ten largest clones hold around 4.9%. Points on this clone: Its antigen is still unknown.

Germline loops: CDR1 MGHRA, CDR2 YSYEKL. V lost 0 bases, J lost 4 bases, and 18 bases lay in between. The CDR3 is 17 amino acids. Study-wide results and limits: Better recurrence-free survival went with HPV-responsive T-cell expansion in HPV16-positive patients. During treatment, candidate HPV-specific clones and E7-related motifs expanded in tumor.

The TCR comes from a human donor with HPV-associated anogenital cancer. This sequence joins TRBV4-1 and TRBJ1-2; tentative D call: TRBD1 (6 bases). This specimen consisted of blood, obtained from a patient who underwent chemoradiotherapy. The CDR3 region is CASSQEGGRGSLYGYTF. CDR3 bases: TGCGCCAGCAGCCAAGAAGGGGGTAGGGGGAGCCTCTATGGCTACACCTTC.